This entry is about one T cell receptor beta chain. This clonotype was recorded many times. No antigen is known for it. No per-base quality is available; no much larger clone lies one base away. The record originates from a study of Graves' ophthalmopathy and Graves' hyperthyroidism (dated by TCRdb to the late 2010s). Study-level background: Peripheral blood samples were taken at the time of initial diagnosis, before any treatment was given. The study used signatures of the TCR beta repertoire to tell Graves' ophthalmopathy apart from Graves' hyperthyroidism and to predict which patients would progress to ophthalmopathy. In total, 135 blood samples were TCR-sequenced: fewer than 50 ophthalmopathy, some 72 hyperthyroidism and about 17 hyperthyroidism-to-ophthalmopathy patients. To explore V-J signatures that separate ophthalmopathy from hyperthyroidism, a discovery set of 100 patients was enrolled, consisting of roughly 45 with ophthalmopathy and 57 with stable hyperthyroidism. For independent validation, a separate cohort was made up of 18 to 20 hyperthyroidism patients plus 17 patients who later progressed from hyperthyroidism to ophthalmopathy. T-cell repertoires of thyroid tissue and blood were compared in 5 or 6 hyperthyroidism patients. Following sampling, methimazole starting at 30 mg daily was administered to hyperthyroidism patients, and high-dose intravenous methylprednisolone was administered to ophthalmopathy patients. The 100 discovery patients were randomly split 7:3 into training and test sets.

For repertoire sequencing, the TCR beta CDR3 regions were amplified from RNA transcripts. The first round was an RT-PCR using HTBI primers with the Qiagen OneStep RT-PCR kit, and this first round was followed by a second-round multiplex PCR, then size selection and purification. Sequencing of the libraries was carried out on an Illumina HiSeq2000 in paired-end mode with 100 bp reads. The study's processing was this. SOAPnuke was used to process the reads, throwing out any read that had adapters, had uncalled bases, had a mean Phred below 15, or lacked an exact constant-primer or identifier match. COPE v1.2.5 was used to merge high-quality paired reads. Each unique nucleotide sequence was treated as a clonotype, and MiTCR v1.1 was used to align the clonotypes to the IMGT TRB V, D and J references. Analysis was restricted to V-J combinations with a frequency above 0.0001, which covered 99.2% of repertoires. For each V-J combination, a TCR clonal expansion and chaos score was defined as F50 clonal expansion divided by the chaos observed in the TCRdist matrix. Welch's t-statistics and random forest were used to narrow the features down to 10 to 15 V-J combinations, which were then fed into a naive Bayes classifier. Thyroid-blood repertoire similarity was quantified with the Morisita-Horn index. Clones were called with MiXCR by TCRdb after fastp trimmed the public reads at Q25, and only in-frame beta chains were retained. For every CDR3 protein sequence, its rows merge into one entry that carries the most common genes and DNA. The authors' filters were not applied to this entry. For this sample there are 400,000 or so distinct CDR3 sequences; 15% appear just once. The leading ten clones occupy around 6.6% of the sample.

Overall study results and their limits: Most of the expanded thyroid clonotypes with a frequency above 0.001 were also detected in blood, and it was suggested that the thyroid immune response may be reflected by blood repertoires. In validation, the model predicted ophthalmopathy progression with about 71% sensitivity and less than 80% specificity; some 13 predicted patients were CT-confirmed with GO in a median of around 6 months. In cross-validation, the 13-signature model distinguished ophthalmopathy from stable hyperthyroidism with around 90% sensitivity and around 83% specificity, while in the test set the corresponding values were approximately 79% and 70%. No statistical method was used to predetermine the sample size, and group allocation was not hidden from the investigators.

A patient counted as having stable hyperthyroidism if there was no progression to ophthalmopathy within 18 months of follow-up. Hyperthyroidism patients were newly diagnosed, were aged 18 to 65 years, and had a disease duration under 2 months. Patients with other autoimmune diseases, uncontrolled infections, pregnancy or lactation were excluded. Clinical symptoms, serum thyroxine, TRAb, thyroid ultrasound and orbital computed tomography were used for diagnosis. Using Ficoll-Paque density gradient centrifugation, PBMCs were isolated from less than 11 ml of fresh peripheral blood. Total RNA was extracted with Trizol reagent and quality-checked on an Agilent 2100 Bioanalyzer. From cysteine to phenylalanine, the CDR3 is 14 amino acids long. Only the CDR3 DNA is retained, 42 bases long and in frame from the first base. Germline trimming amounts to 6 bases on V and 3 bases on J, with 8 as the count of junction bases outside the gene matches.

The specimen sequenced was peripheral blood. Recombination linked TRBV12-3 or TRBV12-4 to TRBJ2-7, and 7 junction bases match TRBD2. The sequence was collected from a woman under 30 with stable Graves' hyperthyroidism. Donor details come from another sample of the same person, matched by shared clones. Read as DNA, the sequence is TGTGCCAGCAGCCGATGGGGAGGGGTCTACGAGCAGTACTTC. Its translation is CASSRWGGVYEQYF.